Below, 10 T cell receptor beta chains from the same sample are listed, as sequenced in a study of CD8 T cells in Susac syndrome. The RNA, 0.5 to 1 ug, was put through reverse transcription using random hexamers. TCRdb reprocessed the immunoSEQ multiplex PCR reads via MiXCR and lists one record per CDR3 protein. Among around 160,000 distinct CDR3 sequences listed, roughly 95% were seen once. The sequenced material came from CD4+ T cells from PBMCs. These receptors came from a human donor in good health.

The chain combines TRBV6-1 with TRBJ1-3; TRBD1 is a possible D gene (6 bases). V lost 6 bases and J 4 bases, leaving 16 bases between the germline ends. The length of the CDR3 is 15 residues. Germline loops: CDR1 MNHNS, CDR2 SASEGT. The CDR3 DNA reads TGTGCCAGCAGACTTAAACAGGGAGAGGGAAACACCATATATTTT. Protein: CASRLKQGEGNTIYF.

The chain links TRBV9 to TRBJ1-1; unclear D gene. V lost 0 bases and J 5 bases, leaving 11 bases between the germline ends. CDR3 size: 14 residues. Germline V CDR1 and CDR2: SGDLS, YYNGEE. Written as DNA, the CDR3 is TGTGCCAGCAGCGTAGATCTGGGGAATACTGAAGCTTTCTTT. This encodes CASSVDLGNTEAFF.

The gene calls are TRBV12-5 and TRBJ1-4, with 8 bases that match TRBD1. The CDR3 has 15 residues. Germline V gives CDR1 LGHNT, CDR2 FRNRAP. After removal of 4 bases from V and 5 bases from J, the junction contained 6 bases not matched to a gene. The CDR3 region has the DNA TGTGCTAGTGGTTCCGGACAGGGAGGGAATGAAAAACTGTTTTTT. It yields the protein CASGSGQGGNEKLFF.

The chain is built from TRBV20-1 and TRBJ1-3; D is undetermined. Between the trimmed V and J ends, which lost 2 bases and 2 bases, there was a span of 4 bases. Germline V gene lookup returns CDR1 DFQATT and CDR2 SNEGSKA (reference sequence). The CDR3 sequence is 12 residues long. The DNA of the CDR3 is TGCAGTGCTAGAAAGGCTGGAAACACCATATATTTT. Protein sequence: CSARKAGNTIYF.

V usage is TRBV2 and J usage is TRBJ2-7; D not resolved. The CDR3 consists of 15 residues. The ends were cut back, 4 bases at V and 2 bases at J, with 15 bases in the middle. CDR1 is SNHLY and CDR2 is FYNNEI in the germline V gene. Here the CDR3 reads CASSVRRKSTYEQYF. DNA for the CDR3: TGTGCCAGCAGTGTACGGCGGAAGAGCACCTACGAGCAGTACTTC.

This clonotype was seen just once. The V call is TRBV6-6, the J call TRBJ1-1; 7 nucleotides line up with TRBD1. Trimming at V came to 7 bases and at J to 5 bases, leaving 4 bases not matched to a gene. The CDR3 totals 12 residues. Looked up from germline, CDR1 is MNHNY and CDR2 is SVGAGI (reference sequence). The DNA for the CDR3 is TGTGCCAGCACGGTACAGGGGACTGAAGCTTTCTTT. Translated: CASTVQGTEAFF.

This chain connects TRBV24-1 to TRBJ2-2; the match to TRBD2 covers 9 bases. Germline V gene sequence: CDR1 KGHDR, CDR2 SFDVKD. The junction had 6 bases not matched to a gene; V was cut back by 6 bases and J by 5 bases. The CDR3 is 15 amino acids. CDR3 region: CATSMASGKTGELFF. The CDR3 DNA follows: TGTGCCACCAGTATGGCTAGCGGGAAAACCGGGGAGCTGTTTTTT.

The chain couples TRBV29-1 to TRBJ1-4; D gene uncertain. The CDR3 runs to 14 residues. Between the trimmed V and J ends, which lost 1 base and 8 bases, there was a span of 14 bases. Germline V gene lookup returns CDR1 SQVTM and CDR2 ANQGSEA. For the CDR3, the DNA is TGCAGCGTTGAAGCCGGGAAGTCGAGAGAAAAACTGTTTTTT. It yields the protein CSVEAGKSREKLFF.

V usage is TRBV7-9 and J usage is TRBJ2-1; no clear D. Deletions cut 2 bases from V and 4 bases from J, with 15 bases between. The CDR3 has 16 amino acids. Germline CDR1 is SEHNR and CDR2 is FQNEAQ (reference sequence). CDR3 sequence: CASSLPTRVWYNEQFF. CDR3 bases: TGTGCCAGCAGCTTACCCACAAGGGTGTGGTACAATGAGCAGTTCTTC.

The chain employs TRBV5-1 and TRBJ2-3; D is unclear. There are 15 residues in the CDR3. Trimming left V 5 bases short and J 4 bases short, with 17 bases between. CDR1 is SGHRS and CDR2 is YFSETQ in the germline V gene. The CDR3 coding sequence is TGCGCCAGCAGAGTCCAACCGCTGGACGCAGATACGCAGTATTTT. It translates to CASRVQPLDADTQYF.